This TCR beta chain was observed in a study of T-cell memory formation after mild COVID-19. CDR1 and CDR2 from the germline V gene are SGHNT and YYREEE (reference sequence). There are 16 residues in the CDR3. Trimming cost V 2 bases and J 8 bases; bases outside gene matches: 10. Findings and caveats of the study: There was no confirmation that second-wave clones peaking on day 37 were SARS-CoV-2 specific. Among contracting clones, CD4+ were mainly CM/EM and CD8+ enriched in EMRA. Clones that contracted from day 15 to 85 were balanced CD4/CD8, while later expanders leaned CD4+.

5'RACE primed at constant segments yielded TCR alpha and TCR beta cDNA libraries bearing sample barcodes and UMIs. TCRdb itself ran the 5' RACE reads through MiXCR, one entry per CDR3 protein. This sample yields about 270,000 distinct CDR3 sequences, of which 15% are seen a single time; around 2% belongs to the top ten. This clonotype was seen only a few times. Its antigen is still unknown. Sequencing was done on a sample of PBMCs or a T cell subset sorted from them (not recorded which). The TCR sequence derives from an adult woman who had mild COVID-19 (a few samples of this study predate the infection). Cell type and time point are not known. The rearrangement uses TRBV5-4 and TRBJ2-1; 10 nucleotides line up with TRBD2. CDR3 nucleotides: TGTGCCAGCAGCTTAGGTTCCAGCGGGGGGGCCCATGAGCAGTTCTTC. Translated: CASSLGSSGGAHEQFF.